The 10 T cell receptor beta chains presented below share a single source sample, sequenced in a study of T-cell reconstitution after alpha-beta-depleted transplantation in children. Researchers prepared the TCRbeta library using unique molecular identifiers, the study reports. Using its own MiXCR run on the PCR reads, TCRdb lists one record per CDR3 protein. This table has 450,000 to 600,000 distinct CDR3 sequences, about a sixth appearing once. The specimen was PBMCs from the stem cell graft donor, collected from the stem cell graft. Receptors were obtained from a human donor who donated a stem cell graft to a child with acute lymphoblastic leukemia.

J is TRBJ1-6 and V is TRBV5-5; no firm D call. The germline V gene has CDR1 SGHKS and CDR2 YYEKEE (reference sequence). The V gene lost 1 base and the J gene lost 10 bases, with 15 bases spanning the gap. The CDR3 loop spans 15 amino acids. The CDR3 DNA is TGTGCCAGCAGCTTGACGAGTTTTAGCAAATCACCCCTCCACTTT. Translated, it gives CASSLTSFSKSPLHF.

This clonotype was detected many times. CDR3 region: CASSDVRTQYF. In DNA, the CDR3 is TGTGCCAGCAGTGATGTGAGGACCCAGTACTTC. V and J are TRBV12-3 or TRBV12-4 and TRBJ2-5; D not resolved. V gave up 5 bases and J gave up 7 bases, with 8 bases separating them. This CDR3 is 11 amino acids long.

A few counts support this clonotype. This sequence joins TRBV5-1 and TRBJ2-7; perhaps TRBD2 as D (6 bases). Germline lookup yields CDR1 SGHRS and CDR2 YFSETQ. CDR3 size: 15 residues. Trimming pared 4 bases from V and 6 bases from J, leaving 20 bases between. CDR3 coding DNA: TGCGCCAGCAGCCCCCCCGGAGGGTCTACAGCCGAGCAGTACTTC. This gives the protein CASSPPGGSTAEQYF.

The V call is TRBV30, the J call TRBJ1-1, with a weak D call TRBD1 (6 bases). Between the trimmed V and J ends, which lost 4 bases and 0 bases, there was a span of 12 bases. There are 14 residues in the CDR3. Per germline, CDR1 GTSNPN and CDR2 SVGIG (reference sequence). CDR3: CAWIEWTVNTEAFF. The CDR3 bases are TGTGCCTGGATTGAATGGACAGTGAACACTGAAGCTTTCTTT.

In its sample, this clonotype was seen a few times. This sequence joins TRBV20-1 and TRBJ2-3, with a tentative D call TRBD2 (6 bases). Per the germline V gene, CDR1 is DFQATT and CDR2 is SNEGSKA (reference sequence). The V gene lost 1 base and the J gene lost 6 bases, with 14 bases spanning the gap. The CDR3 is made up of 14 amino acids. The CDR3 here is CSARVFGSFDTQYF. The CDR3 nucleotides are TGCAGTGCTAGAGTGTTCGGGAGTTTCGATACGCAGTATTTT.

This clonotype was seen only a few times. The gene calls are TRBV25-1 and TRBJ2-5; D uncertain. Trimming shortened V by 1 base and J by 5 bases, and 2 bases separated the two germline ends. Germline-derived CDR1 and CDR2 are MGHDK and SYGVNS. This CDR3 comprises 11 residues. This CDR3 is CASSELETQYF. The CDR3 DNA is TGTGCCAGCAGTGAATTGGAGACCCAGTACTTC.

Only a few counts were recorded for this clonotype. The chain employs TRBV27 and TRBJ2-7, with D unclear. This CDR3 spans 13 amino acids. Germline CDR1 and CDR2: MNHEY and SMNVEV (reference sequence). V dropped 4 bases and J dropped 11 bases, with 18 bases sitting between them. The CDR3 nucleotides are TGTGCCAGCAGTTCCATGCGGACGGCGTATAAGTACTTC. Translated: CASSSMRTAYKYF.

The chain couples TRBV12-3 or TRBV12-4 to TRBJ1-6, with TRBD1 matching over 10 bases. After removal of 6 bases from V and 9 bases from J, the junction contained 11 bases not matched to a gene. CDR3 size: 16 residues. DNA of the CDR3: TGTGCCAGCAGCCGAGTATCGGGACAGGGGTCTTCACCCCTCCACTTT. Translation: CASSRVSGQGSSPLHF.

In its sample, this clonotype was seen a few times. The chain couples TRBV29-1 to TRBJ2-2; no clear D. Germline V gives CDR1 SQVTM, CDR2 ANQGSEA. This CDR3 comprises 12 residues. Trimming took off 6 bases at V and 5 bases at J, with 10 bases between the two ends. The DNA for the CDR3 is TGCAGCGTCTGGACGGAGACCGGGGAGCTGTTTTTT. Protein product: CSVWTETGELFF.

The CDR3 spells CATSDRDARQGVFF. Written as DNA, the CDR3 is TGTGCCACCAGTGACCGGGACGCCCGGCAAGGTGTCTTCTTT. The chain recombines TRBV24-1 with TRBJ1-1; a possible D gene is TRBD1 (5 bases). The CDR3 has 14 amino acids. V was cut by 4 bases and J by 14 bases, with 22 bases left in between. CDR1 is KGHDR, CDR2 SFDVKD, per germline.